This entry features one T cell receptor beta chain sequence. Its antigen remains unidentified. The donors, nominally healthy at sampling, likely had unrecorded immune exposures. The data were taken from a study of cytomegalovirus exposure and HLA in healthy donors. General study points: In an earlier analysis, in several hundred donors, most V segments appeared productive either ~90% or ~30% of the time. Links to common viral pathogens appeared, in a later analysis, for several of the most significant clusters.

J was trimmed by 0 bases and V by 5 bases; bases with no gene match: 4. Germline CDR1 reads SGHVS; CDR2 reads FNYEAQ. CDR3 length: 17 amino acids. This PCR relied on a set of 60 Vbeta primers and 13 Jbeta primers. Profiling relied on immunoSEQ multiplex PCR, and the TCRdb table lists in-frame clones only, not all of them. Among 150,000 to 200,000 clones, 65% to 70% were seen once, and the ten largest hold 10%. What was sequenced was PBMCs. This chain links TRBV7-6 with TRBJ2-2, with 12 bases lining up with TRBD1. The TCR originated in a man aged 25 to 40 in good health and CMV-seropositive. In DNA form, the CDR3 reads TGTGCCAGCAGCCTTGGGACAGGGGGCCCGAACACCGGGGAGCTGTTTTTT. It yields the protein CASSLGTGGPNTGELFF. Drawing the rest from reference TRBV7-6 and TRBJ2-2, the complete variable domain is GAGVSQSPRYKVTKRGQDVALRCDPISGHVSLYWYRQALGQGPEFLTYFNYEAQQDKSGLPNDRFSAERPEGSISTLTIQRTEQRDSAMYRCASSLGTGGPNTGELFFGEGSRLTVL.